This T cell receptor (beta chain) was identified during a study of blood T cell repertoires in COVID-19. Trimming cost V 6 bases and J 4 bases; bases outside gene matches: 7. The CDR3 contains 15 residues. Germline CDR1 and CDR2: MGHDK and SYGVNS. TCRdb's copy holds only in-frame clones and misses some; the assay was immunoSEQ multiplex PCR. Among 250,000 to 300,000 clones, less than 85% were seen once, and the ten largest hold 4.6%. The TCR was taken from a man between 60 and 70 years old who had recovered from COVID-19. Sequenced material: peripheral blood. The rearrangement uses TRBV25-1 and TRBJ1-5; 9 bases map to TRBD1. The CDR3 sequence is CASRQTGTGNQPQHF. CDR3 nucleotides: TGTGCCAGCAGACAAACCGGGACAGGGAATCAGCCCCAGCATTTT.